Listed below are T cell receptor beta chains from one sample, sequenced in a study. TCRdb processed the RT-PCR reads anew with MiXCR; each CDR3 protein has one entry. Among hundreds of thousands of distinct CDR3 sequences listed, 11% to 15% were seen once. The sequenced material came from memory CD4+ T cells from blood. Source of these receptors: a female donor in good health, serving as a healthy control. Each CDR3 is given with its conserved first and last residue. The order of the fields is V gene, CDR3 length, CDR3 protein.

v_call: TRBV5-1; cdr3_length: 15; cdr3_aa: CASSGGRGLRETQYF
v_call: TRBV20-1; cdr3_length: 12; cdr3_aa: CSATGTSGIQYF
v_call: TRBV7-2; cdr3_length: 14; cdr3_aa: CASSLVQGPYEQYF
v_call: TRBV7-2; cdr3_length: 14; cdr3_aa: CASSAGLFTDTQYF
v_call: TRBV9; cdr3_length: 15; cdr3_aa: CASSVAGGKMNEQFF
v_call: TRBV6-4; cdr3_length: 16; cdr3_aa: CASRLTTPTFVDEQFF
v_call: TRBV5-1; cdr3_length: 16; cdr3_aa: CASSLVQLGPYNEQFF
v_call: TRBV12-3/TRBV12-4; cdr3_length: 17; cdr3_aa: CASSLATYRTDNYGYTF
v_call: TRBV12-3/TRBV12-4; cdr3_length: 15; cdr3_aa: CASSLGRGGGSPLHF
v_call: TRBV7-9; cdr3_length: 15; cdr3_aa: CASSLRDPGPYGYTF